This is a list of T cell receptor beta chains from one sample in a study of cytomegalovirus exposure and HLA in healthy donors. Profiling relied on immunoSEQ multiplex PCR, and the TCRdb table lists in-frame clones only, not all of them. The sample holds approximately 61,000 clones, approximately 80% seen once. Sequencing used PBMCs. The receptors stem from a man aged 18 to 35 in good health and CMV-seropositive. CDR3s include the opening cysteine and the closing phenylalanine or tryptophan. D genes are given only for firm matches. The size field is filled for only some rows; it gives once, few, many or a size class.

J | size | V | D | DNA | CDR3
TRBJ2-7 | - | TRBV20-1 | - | TGCAGTGCTCCCAGGGTCTACGAGCAGTACTTC | CSAPRVYEQYF
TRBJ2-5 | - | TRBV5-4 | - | TGTGCCAGCAGCACCCCTGGACAGTCGCGCGAGGAGACCCAGTACTTC | CASSTPGQSREETQYF
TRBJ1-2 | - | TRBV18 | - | TGTGCCAGCTCACCCCCCATTGGGGGGATCTATGGCTACACCTTC | CASSPPIGGIYGYTF
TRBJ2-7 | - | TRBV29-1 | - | TGCAGCGTTGGACGGAGTTCCTACGAGCAGTACTTC | CSVGRSSYEQYF
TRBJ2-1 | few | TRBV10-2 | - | TGCGCCAGCAGTGAGACTTACCTGGGCGATGAGCAGTTCTTC | CASSETYLGDEQFF
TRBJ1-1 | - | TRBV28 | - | TGTGCCAGCAGTTCCCCCGGCGGGGGCACTGAAGCTTTCTTT | CASSSPGGGTEAFF
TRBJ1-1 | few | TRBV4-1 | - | TGCGCCAGCAGCCAAGGGAGCGGAAAGATGAACACTGAAGCTTTCTTT | CASSQGSGKMNTEAFF
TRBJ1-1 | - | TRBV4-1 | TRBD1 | TGCGCCAGCAGCCAAGAGACAGGGTTTGGGAACACTGAAGCTTTCTTT | CASSQETGFGNTEAFF
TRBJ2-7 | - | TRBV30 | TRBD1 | TGTGCCTGGAGTGGACAGGGACGCTCCTACGAGCAGTACTTC | CAWSGQGRSYEQYF
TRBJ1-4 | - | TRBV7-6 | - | TGTGCCAGCAGCTTAGCCACGGGAGGCGAAAAACTGTTTTTT | CASSLATGGEKLFF
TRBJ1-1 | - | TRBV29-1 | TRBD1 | TGCAGCGTCCAGGGGGTGAACACTGAAGCTTTCTTT | CSVQGVNTEAFF
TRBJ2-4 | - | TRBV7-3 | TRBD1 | TGTGCCAGCAGCTACGGGGCCTCAGGGGGCATTCAGTACTTC | CASSYGASGGIQYF
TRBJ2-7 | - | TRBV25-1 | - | TGTGCCAGCAGTGCCTCTACCTACGAGCAGTACTTC | CASSASTYEQYF
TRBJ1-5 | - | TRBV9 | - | TGTGCCAGCAGCGTAGGTCAGAGGGATCAGCCCCAGCATTTT | CASSVGQRDQPQHF
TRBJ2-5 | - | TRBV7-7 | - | TGTGCCAGCAGCCCCTTGGAGACCCAGTACTTC | CASSPLETQYF
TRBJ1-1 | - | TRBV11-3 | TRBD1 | TGTGCCAGCAGCTGGACAGGGGGCACTGAAGCTTTCTTT | CASSWTGGTEAFF
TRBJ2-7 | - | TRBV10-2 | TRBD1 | TGCGCCAGCAGTGAGACGACAGGGGGCTCCTACGAGCAGTACTTC | CASSETTGGSYEQYF
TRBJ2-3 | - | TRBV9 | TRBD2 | TGTGCCAGCAGCGTAAGCGGGGGGGCCGTAGATACGCAGTATTTT | CASSVSGGAVDTQYF
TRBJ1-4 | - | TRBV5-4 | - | TGTGCCAGCAGCTGGCTTCCTAATGAAAAACTGTTTTTT | CASSWLPNEKLFF
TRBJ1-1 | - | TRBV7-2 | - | TGTGCCAGCAGCTTAGTCGGGGGATTCATGAACACTGAAGCTTTCTTT | CASSLVGGFMNTEAFF
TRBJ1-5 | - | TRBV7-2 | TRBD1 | TGTGCCAGCAGCACCCGGACAGGGCATCAGCCCCAGCATTTT | CASSTRTGHQPQHF
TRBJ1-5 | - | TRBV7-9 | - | TGTGCCAGCAGCGAAAAGACAGGCCATCAGCCCCAGCATTTT | CASSEKTGHQPQHF
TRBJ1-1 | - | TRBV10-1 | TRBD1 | TGCGCCAGCAGTTACGCCCGGACAGGGGGCACTGAAGCTTTCTTT | CASSYARTGGTEAFF
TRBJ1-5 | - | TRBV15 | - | TGTGCCACCAGTTCGGACAGAAACAATCAGCCCCAGCATTTT | CATSSDRNNQPQHF
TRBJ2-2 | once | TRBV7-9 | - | TGTGCCAGCAGCTTAGTCCAGGGCCGAGCCGGGGAGCTGTTTTTT | CASSLVQGRAGELFF
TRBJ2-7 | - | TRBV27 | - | TGTGCCAGCAGTTTCCTTACCTACGAGCAGTACTTC | CASSFLTYEQYF
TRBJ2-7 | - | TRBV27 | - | TGTGCCAGCAGTCCCGCGTCCTACGAGCAGTACTTC | CASSPASYEQYF
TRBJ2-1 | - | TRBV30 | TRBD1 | TGTGCCTGGAGTTATAGGGGACAGCTCCTAAATGAGCAGTTCTTC | CAWSYRGQLLNEQFF
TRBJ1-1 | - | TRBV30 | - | TGTGCCTGGAGTTCTGAACGGAGGGTACAAGCTTTCTTT | CAWSSERRVQAFF
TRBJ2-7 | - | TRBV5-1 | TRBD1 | TGCGCCAGCAGCCAGCGACAGGGATCTCTCTACGAGCAGTACTTC | CASSQRQGSLYEQYF
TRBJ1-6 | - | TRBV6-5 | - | TGTGCCAGCAGTTACGGGGGCAAGAATTCACCCCTCCACTTT | CASSYGGKNSPLHF
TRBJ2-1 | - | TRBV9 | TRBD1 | TGTGCCAGCAGCGTAGAGGCGGACAGGTTATCCGAGCAGTTCTTC | CASSVEADRLSEQFF
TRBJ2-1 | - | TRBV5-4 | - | TGTGCCAGCAGCTCGGTCGGGAACAATGAGCAGTTCTTC | CASSSVGNNEQFF
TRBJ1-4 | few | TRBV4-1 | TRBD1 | TGCGCCAGCAGCCAAGATTTAGGGGGCTGGAGTGAAAAACTGTTTTTT | CASSQDLGGWSEKLFF
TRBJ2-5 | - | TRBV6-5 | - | TGTGCCAGCAGAGACAGCCAAGAGACCCAGTACTTC | CASRDSQETQYF
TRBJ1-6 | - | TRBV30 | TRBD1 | TGTGCCTGGAGAGGGACAGACGGATCACCCCTCCACTTT | CAWRGTDGSPLHF
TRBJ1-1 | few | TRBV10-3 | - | TGTGCCATCCAATCGGCCACAGGGCTTGAAGCTTTCTTT | CAIQSATGLEAFF
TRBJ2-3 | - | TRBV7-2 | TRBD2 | TGTGCCAGCAGCCCCGACGAGCTAGCGGGGGGGGCAGATACGCAGTATTTT | CASSPDELAGGADTQYF
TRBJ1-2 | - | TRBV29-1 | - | TGCAGCGTTGATAAGGGGTTTGACTATGGCTACACCTTC | CSVDKGFDYGYTF
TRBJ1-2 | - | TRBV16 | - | TGTGCCAGCAGCCAATATCGGGCTAACTATGGCTACACCTTC | CASSQYRANYGYTF
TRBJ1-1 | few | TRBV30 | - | TGTGCCTGGATCTCCGGGGGCACTGAAGCTTTCTTT | CAWISGGTEAFF
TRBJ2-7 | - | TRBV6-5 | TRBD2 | TGTGCCAGCAGGTGGGGACTAGCGGGAGCAACCCCTTGGAACTTC | CASRWGLAGATPWNF
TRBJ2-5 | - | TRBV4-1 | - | TGCGCCAGCAGCCAAGCAGGGGAGACCCAGTACTTC | CASSQAGETQYF
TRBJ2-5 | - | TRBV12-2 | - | TGTGCAAGTCGCTACATCCTTCTCGAGACCCAGTACTTC | CASRYILLETQYF
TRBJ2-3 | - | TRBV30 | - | TGTGCCTGGAGTGTACAAAGGACAAGAGATACGCAGTATTTT | CAWSVQRTRDTQYF
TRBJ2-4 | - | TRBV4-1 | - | TGCGCCAGCAGGGACTGGGTGACAAGTGGAGACATTCAGTACTTC | CASRDWVTSGDIQYF
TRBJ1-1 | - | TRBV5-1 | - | TGCGCCAGCAGCCCCACCCAGTATACTGAAGCTTTCTTT | CASSPTQYTEAFF
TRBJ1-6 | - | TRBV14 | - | TGTGCCAGCAGCCAAGAACGGTTACAGAATTCACCCCTCCACTTT | CASSQERLQNSPLHF
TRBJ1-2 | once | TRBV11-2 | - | TGTGCCAGCAGCCCTCGGGGGGGCGACTATGGCTACACCTTC | CASSPRGGDYGYTF
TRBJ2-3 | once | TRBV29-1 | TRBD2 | TGCAGCGTGGGGACTAGCGGGACCTTCACTAGCACAGATACGCAGTATTTT | CSVGTSGTFTSTDTQYF
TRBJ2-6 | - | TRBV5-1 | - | TGCGCCAGCAGCTTGGCCCAAGGGGGTACCTCTGGGGCCAACGTCCTGACTTTC | CASSLAQGGTSGANVLTF
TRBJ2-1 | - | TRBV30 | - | TGTGCCTCTCTCCTAGCCTATGAGCAGTTCTTC | CASLLAYEQFF
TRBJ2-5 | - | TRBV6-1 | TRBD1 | TGTGCCAGTGCTATGGGACAGGGAGGGGAGACCCAGTACTTC | CASAMGQGGETQYF
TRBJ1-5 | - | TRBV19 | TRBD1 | TGTGCCAGTAGTCAAACAGGGGGCAATCAGCCCCAGCATTTT | CASSQTGGNQPQHF
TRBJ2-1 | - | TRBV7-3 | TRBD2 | TGTGCCAGCAGCCCCGGGGGGTTTGGGGATGAGCAGTTCTTC | CASSPGGFGDEQFF
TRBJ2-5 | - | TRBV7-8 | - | TGTGCCAGCAGCTTAGGCGGGGGCGGGGAGACCCAGTACTTC | CASSLGGGGETQYF
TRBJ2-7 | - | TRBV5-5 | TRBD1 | TGTGCCAGCAGCATCCGACAGGGGACCTACGAGCAGTACTTC | CASSIRQGTYEQYF